Included here is one T cell receptor (beta chain) sequence, with context. This specimen comes from a study of technical replicates of blood from a few donors. Sequencing used immunoSEQ multiplex PCR; TCRdb keeps in-frame clones, though not all of them. The table lists more than 60,000 clones, roughly 94% of them singletons. The CDR3 length is 14 residues. V was shortened by 5 bases and J by 3 bases, with 14 bases between the two germline ends. CDR1 and CDR2 (germline): SEHNR, FQNEAQ (reference sequence). Sequencing used T cells isolated from PBMCs. J is TRBJ2-7 and V is TRBV7-9; D is possibly TRBD1 (6 bases). The TCR originated in a human donor in good health. DNA for the CDR3: TGTGCCAGCAGCCCCCCGGGACACCTCTACGAGCAGTACTTC. The encoded protein is CASSPPGHLYEQYF.